These T cell receptor beta chains were read from a single sample in a study of T cell changes during pregnancy in multiple sclerosis. The protocol was immunoSEQ multiplex PCR, while the TCRdb copy is restricted to in-frame clones and leaves out a portion. This table holds around 70,000 clones, about 90% found once. The sample here was peripheral blood, taken after pregnancy. The receptors originated from a female donor with multiple sclerosis, enrolled in a pregnancy study. Each CDR3 is given with its conserved first and last residue. A D gene is named only where the DNA matches it firmly. The size field is filled for only some rows; it gives once, few, many or a size class.

TRBD1 | NA | TRBJ1-1 | 15 | TRBV6-4 | TGTGCCAGCAGACCGAGGGGGCCATGGGACACTGAAGCTTTCTTT | CASRPRGPWDTEAFF
NA | NA | TRBJ2-7 | 14 | TRBV5-1 | TGCGCCAGCAGCGCTGACACGGACTCCTACGAGCAGTACTTC | CASSADTDSYEQYF
NA | medium-sized | TRBJ1-3 | 17 | TRBV14 | TGTGCCAGCAGCCACGTCTGGCGCTCTCGGAGAGGAAACACCATATATTTT | CASSHVWRSRRGNTIYF
TRBD1 | once | TRBJ2-5 | 14 | TRBV2 | TGTGCCAGCACCATTGACAGGGGGGGAGAGACCCAGTACTTC | CASTIDRGGETQYF
NA | once | TRBJ1-3 | 17 | TRBV5-1 | TGCGCCAGCAGCCCGGGGGGCAGGATAAGCTCTGGAAACACCATATATTTT | CASSPGGRISSGNTIYF
NA | once | TRBJ1-1 | 16 | TRBV9 | TGTGCCAGCAGCGTAGTCGCGGGTGGGCCAAACACTGAAGCTTTCTTT | CASSVVAGGPNTEAFF
NA | NA | TRBJ2-7 | 13 | TRBV10-2 | TGCGCCAGCAGTGAGGATGGGGACTGGGTGGAGTACTTC | CASSEDGDWVEYF
NA | NA | TRBJ1-1 | 16 | TRBV6-1 | TGTGCCAGCAGTGACTGGCAGGGTTACCCGAACACTGAAGCTTTCTTT | CASSDWQGYPNTEAFF
TRBD1 | NA | TRBJ2-2 | 15 | TRBV4-2 | TGTGCCAGCAGCCAAGATGGACAGGTGGGCGGGGAGCTGTTTTTT | CASSQDGQVGGELFF
NA | NA | TRBJ1-1 | 15 | TRBV5-6 | TGTGCCAGCAGCCCCCTAGGGGCTCAGAACACTGAAGCTTTCTTT | CASSPLGAQNTEAFF
NA | NA | TRBJ1-1 | 18 | TRBV28 | TGTGCCAGCAGTGGTGAGTCCTTACAGGAAATCATGAACACTGAAGCTTTCTTT | CASSGESLQEIMNTEAFF
TRBD2 | NA | TRBJ2-7 | 17 | TRBV7-9 | TGTGCCAGCAGCCCGATGGGACTAGCGGGAAGCTCCTACGAGCAGTACTTC | CASSPMGLAGSSYEQYF
NA | NA | TRBJ2-7 | 13 | TRBV7-8 | TGTGCCAGCAGCTTGGACACGTCCTACGAGCAGTACTTC | CASSLDTSYEQYF
NA | NA | TRBJ1-5 | 14 | TRBV7-9 | TGTGCCAGCAGCTCCGGGGTCTGGAATCAGCCCCAGCATTTT | CASSSGVWNQPQHF
TRBD2 | NA | TRBJ2-1 | 14 | TRBV5-4 | TGTGCCAGCACCCCAGCGGGAAAGTACAATGAGCAGTTCTTC | CASTPAGKYNEQFF
TRBD1 | NA | TRBJ2-2 | 18 | TRBV9 | TGTGCCAGCAGCGTAGGGGGAGGAGGGACAGGTAACACCGGGGAGCTGTTTTTT | CASSVGGGGTGNTGELFF
TRBD1 | NA | TRBJ2-3 | 15 | TRBV6-4 | TGTGCCAGCAGTGCGACAGGGGGATTCACAGATACGCAGTATTTT | CASSATGGFTDTQYF
NA | NA | TRBJ2-7 | 14 | TRBV30 | TGTGCCTGGAGTGCCTCAGACTACATCTACGAGCAGTACTTC | CAWSASDYIYEQYF
NA | NA | TRBJ1-5 | 15 | TRBV5-1 | TGCGCCAGCAGCTTCGCAGGGGATGTCAATCAGCCCCAGCATTTT | CASSFAGDVNQPQHF
TRBD2 | NA | TRBJ2-5 | 13 | TRBV30 | TGTGCCTTCGAGGCGGGGACTACTGAGACCCAGTACTTC | CAFEAGTTETQYF
NA | NA | TRBJ1-3 | 16 | TRBV18 | TGTGCCAGCTCACCACTTCACAGGGAAAGTGGAAACACCATATATTTT | CASSPLHRESGNTIYF
NA | NA | TRBJ1-5 | 11 | TRBV20-1 | TGCAGTGCTAGGTATGATCAGCCCCAGCATTTT | CSARYDQPQHF
NA | NA | TRBJ2-7 | 14 | TRBV27 | TGTGCCAGCAGTTCGCAAGGACTGACCTACGAGCAGTACTTC | CASSSQGLTYEQYF
NA | once | TRBJ1-5 | 15 | TRBV7-8 | TGTGCCAGCAGCCCAGAGGGGACACGCGATCAGCCCCAGCATTTT | CASSPEGTRDQPQHF
NA | NA | TRBJ1-2 | 13 | TRBV6-5 | TGTGCCAGCAGGAACAGGATAAACTATGGCTACACCTTC | CASRNRINYGYTF
TRBD2 | NA | TRBJ2-1 | 18 | TRBV7-9 | TGTGCCAGCAGCTTAGCAGCTAGCGGGTACTCCCCCTACAATGAGCAGTTCTTC | CASSLAASGYSPYNEQFF